This T cell receptor (beta chain) derives from a study of identical twins. One entry per CDR3 protein results from TCRdb running MiXCR on the 5' RACE reads. The sample lists 430,000 or so distinct CDR3 sequences, approximately 25% occurring once. This CDR3 has 15 residues. Germline loops: CDR1 SNHLY, CDR2 FYNNEI. Trimming left V 2 bases short and J 1 base short, with 11 bases between. This same sample was also taken into another study, of T cells expressing NK-cell markers. That paper states: Anti-gamma-delta TCR antibody use in several experiments restricted sorting to alpha-beta TCR T cells. Questions lingered over whether expanded NKG2C+ T cell clones were HCMV-specific.

V is TRBV2 and J is TRBJ1-1, with D unclear. Sequences were obtained from CD4+ T cells sorted from blood. The source is a woman between 18 and 29 years old in good health. CDR3 region: CASSERAVQNTEAFF. The CDR3 DNA reads TGTGCCAGCAGTGAAAGGGCGGTTCAGAACACTGAAGCTTTCTTT.